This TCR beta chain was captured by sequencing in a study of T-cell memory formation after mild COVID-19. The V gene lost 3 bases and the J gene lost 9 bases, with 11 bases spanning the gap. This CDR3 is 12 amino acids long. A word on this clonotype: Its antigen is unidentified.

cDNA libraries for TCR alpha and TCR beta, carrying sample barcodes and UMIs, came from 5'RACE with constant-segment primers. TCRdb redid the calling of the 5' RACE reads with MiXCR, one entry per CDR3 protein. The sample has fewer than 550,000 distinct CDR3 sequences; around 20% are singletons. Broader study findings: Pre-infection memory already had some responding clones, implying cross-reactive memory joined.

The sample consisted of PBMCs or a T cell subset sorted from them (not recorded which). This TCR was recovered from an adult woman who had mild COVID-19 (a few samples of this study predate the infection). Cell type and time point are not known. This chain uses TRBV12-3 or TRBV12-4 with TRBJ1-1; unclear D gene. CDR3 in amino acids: CASSLNARKAFF. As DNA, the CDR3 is TGTGCCAGCAGTTTGAATGCTCGGAAAGCTTTCTTT.